The rows below give T cell receptor beta chains drawn from one sample of a study of T-cell reconstitution after alpha-beta-depleted transplantation in children. MiXCR, run by TCRdb on the PCR reads, gives a single entry per CDR3 protein. The table has around 680,000 distinct CDR3 sequences, 16% seen once. The sequencing used PBMCs from the stem cell graft donor, collected from the stem cell graft. The origin of the receptors is a human donor who donated a stem cell graft to a child with acute myeloid leukemia. Both conserved end residues are part of each CDR3. The D gene is left open where the match is weak. Size tells how often a clone was seen (once, few, many) or the class of an expanded clone, and some rows leave it out.

.	TRBV20-1	many	TRBJ2-1	TGCAGTGCTAGTCCGAGTACGCTTGAGCAGTTCTTC	CSASPSTLEQFF
.	TRBV20-1	.	TRBJ1-1	TGCAGTGCTAGGCGGTTCGGTCAGGGGAACACTGAAGCTTTCTTT	CSARRFGQGNTEAFF
.	TRBV11-1	.	TRBJ2-2	TGTGCCAGCAGCCGCAGGTCCGGGGAGCTGTTTTTT	CASSRRSGELFF
TRBD1	TRBV5-6	.	TRBJ2-6	TGTGCCAGCAGCCCGGACAGGGCGGCTGGGGCCAACGTCCTGACTTTC	CASSPDRAAGANVLTF
.	TRBV6-2/TRBV6-3	.	TRBJ2-1	TGTGCCAGCAGACGCCGGGCCCCCTCCTCCTACAATGAGCAGTTCTTC	CASRRRAPSSYNEQFF
TRBD1	TRBV5-1	.	TRBJ1-5	TGCGCCAGCAGCTTAGGACAGGCGAATCAGCCCCAGCAATTT	CASSLGQANQPQQF
.	TRBV21-1	.	TRBJ2-1	TGTGCCAGCATCAAAAACCCGAGAATTGGCGGGGCCAGTTGGTACGAGCAGTTCTTC	CASIKNPRIGGASWYEQFF
.	TRBV6-2/TRBV6-3	few	TRBJ2-5	TGTGCCAGCAGTTACTCGTTCCCGGGGACAACGCAAGAGACCCAGTACTTC	CASSYSFPGTTQETQYF
TRBD1	TRBV29-1	many	TRBJ1-2	TGCAGCGTTGATGAAGCGGGCCAGGGGGGTAGCTACACCTTC	CSVDEAGQGGSYTF
.	TRBV21-1	.	TRBJ2-5	TGTGCCAGGGGGAGATCGAGGGATGAGACCCAGTACTTC	CARGRSRDETQYF
.	TRBV29-1	many	TRBJ2-3	TGCAGCGTTGAAGTGGAGGGCCGCACAGATACGCAGTATTTT	CSVEVEGRTDTQYF
.	TRBV12-5	.	TRBJ1-1	TGTGCTAGTGGCCAAGGGGTGAGCACTGAAGCTTTCTTT	CASGQGVSTEAFF
.	TRBV25-1	once	TRBJ2-5	TGTGCCAGCGGTGAATATCTTCAGGGTACCCAGTACTTC	CASGEYLQGTQYF
TRBD1	TRBV13	many	TRBJ2-2	TGTGCCAGCAGCTCCAACAGGGGGTTCACCGGGGAGCTGTTTTTT	CASSSNRGFTGELFF
.	TRBV6-5	many	TRBJ2-7	TGTGCCAGCAGTTACTCTCTCAGGGGGGAATACGAGCAGTACTTC	CASSYSLRGEYEQYF
.	TRBV20-1	many	TRBJ1-1	TGCAGTGCTAGAGCGGGCGTATTTGAAGCTTTCTTT	CSARAGVFEAFF
.	TRBV5-1	few	TRBJ2-6	TGCGCCAGCAGCATAGGGGGTTTAACTGGGGCCAACGTCCTGACTTTC	CASSIGGLTGANVLTF
TRBD1	TRBV6-1	many	TRBJ1-5	TGTGCCAGCAATACGGGGGACAGTGGCAATCAGCCCCAGCATTTT	CASNTGDSGNQPQHF